Listed below are T cell receptor beta chains from one sample, sequenced in a study of blood T cell repertoires in COVID-19. The table came from immunoSEQ multiplex PCR; TCRdb's copy has only in-frame clones and leaves some out. The sample has tens of thousands of clones; about 92% are singletons. The specimen was peripheral blood. These receptors came from a human donor in a cohort sampled during active COVID-19. Both conserved end residues are part of each CDR3. A D gene is named only where the DNA matches it firmly.

d_call j_call v_call cdr3_nt cdr3_aa
TRBD2 TRBJ2-2 TRBV5-1 TGCGCCAGCAGCCCGCGACCTAGCGGGGGCACCGGGGAGCTGTTTTTT CASSPRPSGGTGELFF
TRBD2 TRBJ2-7 TRBV18 TGTGCCAGCTCACCACGGACTAGCGGGAGGGCCTCCTACGAGCAGTACTTC CASSPRTSGRASYEQYF
TRBD2 TRBJ2-7 TRBV6-5 TGTGCCAGCAGGCCGACTAGCGGGAGGCTTGGAGAGCAGTACTTC CASRPTSGRLGEQYF
TRBD1 TRBJ1-2 TRBV6-5 TGTGCCAGCAGACCCGGACAGGGGGCGGGGGGCTACACCTTC CASRPGQGAGGYTF
. TRBJ1-2 TRBV2 TGTGCCAGCAACGTTGACAGAGGAAATGGCTACACCTTC CASNVDRGNGYTF
TRBD2 TRBJ2-1 TRBV28 TGTGCCAGCAGTGCGACTAGCGGGTCCTACAATGAGCAGTTCTTC CASSATSGSYNEQFF
TRBD1 TRBJ1-2 TRBV2 TGTGCCAGCAGAAGGGACAGGGGACCCTATGGCTACACCTTC CASRRDRGPYGYTF
. TRBJ1-1 TRBV6-5 TGTGCCAGCAGACGACCGGGGGGCAGGAACACTGAAGCTTTCTTT CASRRPGGRNTEAFF
. TRBJ2-5 TRBV6-6 TGTGCCAGCAGTTACGGCCAGCTAGGGACCCAGTACTTC CASSYGQLGTQYF
TRBD2 TRBJ2-1 TRBV6-5 TGTGCCAGCAGAGGTAGCGGGGGTCACAATGAGCAGTTCTTC CASRGSGGHNEQFF